This T cell receptor beta chain is from a study of neurological immune-mediated disorders. Study results and limitations: Among expanded clones, no CDR3 amino acid sequences were shared across subjects, a pattern suggesting private repertoires in all groups.

There are many counts of this clonotype. What it binds is not known. Documented time point: longitudinal time-point 2. Synthesis of cDNA was carried out by template-switch 5'RACE. The reaction used 10-nucleotide random UMIs. The yield of each sequencing run was over 170 million TCR-beta sequences from 15-18 subjects. TCRdb itself ran the 5' RACE reads through MiXCR, one entry per CDR3 protein. The sample consists of approximately 82,000 distinct CDR3 sequences, roughly 13% of them appearing once. The germline V gene has CDR1 SGHRS and CDR2 YFSETQ. The V end was cut by 4 bases, the J end by 2 bases, with 19 bases between. The CDR3 runs 16 residues.

Sequencing was performed on PBMCs. The TCR was taken from a female donor with HTLV-1-associated myelopathy (HAM/TSP). This chain connects TRBV5-1 to TRBJ2-7, with D tentatively TRBD1 (6 bases). CDR3 bases: TGCGCCAGCAGCCCCTACGACAAGACAGGAACCTACGAGCAGTACTTC. This encodes CASSPYDKTGTYEQYF.